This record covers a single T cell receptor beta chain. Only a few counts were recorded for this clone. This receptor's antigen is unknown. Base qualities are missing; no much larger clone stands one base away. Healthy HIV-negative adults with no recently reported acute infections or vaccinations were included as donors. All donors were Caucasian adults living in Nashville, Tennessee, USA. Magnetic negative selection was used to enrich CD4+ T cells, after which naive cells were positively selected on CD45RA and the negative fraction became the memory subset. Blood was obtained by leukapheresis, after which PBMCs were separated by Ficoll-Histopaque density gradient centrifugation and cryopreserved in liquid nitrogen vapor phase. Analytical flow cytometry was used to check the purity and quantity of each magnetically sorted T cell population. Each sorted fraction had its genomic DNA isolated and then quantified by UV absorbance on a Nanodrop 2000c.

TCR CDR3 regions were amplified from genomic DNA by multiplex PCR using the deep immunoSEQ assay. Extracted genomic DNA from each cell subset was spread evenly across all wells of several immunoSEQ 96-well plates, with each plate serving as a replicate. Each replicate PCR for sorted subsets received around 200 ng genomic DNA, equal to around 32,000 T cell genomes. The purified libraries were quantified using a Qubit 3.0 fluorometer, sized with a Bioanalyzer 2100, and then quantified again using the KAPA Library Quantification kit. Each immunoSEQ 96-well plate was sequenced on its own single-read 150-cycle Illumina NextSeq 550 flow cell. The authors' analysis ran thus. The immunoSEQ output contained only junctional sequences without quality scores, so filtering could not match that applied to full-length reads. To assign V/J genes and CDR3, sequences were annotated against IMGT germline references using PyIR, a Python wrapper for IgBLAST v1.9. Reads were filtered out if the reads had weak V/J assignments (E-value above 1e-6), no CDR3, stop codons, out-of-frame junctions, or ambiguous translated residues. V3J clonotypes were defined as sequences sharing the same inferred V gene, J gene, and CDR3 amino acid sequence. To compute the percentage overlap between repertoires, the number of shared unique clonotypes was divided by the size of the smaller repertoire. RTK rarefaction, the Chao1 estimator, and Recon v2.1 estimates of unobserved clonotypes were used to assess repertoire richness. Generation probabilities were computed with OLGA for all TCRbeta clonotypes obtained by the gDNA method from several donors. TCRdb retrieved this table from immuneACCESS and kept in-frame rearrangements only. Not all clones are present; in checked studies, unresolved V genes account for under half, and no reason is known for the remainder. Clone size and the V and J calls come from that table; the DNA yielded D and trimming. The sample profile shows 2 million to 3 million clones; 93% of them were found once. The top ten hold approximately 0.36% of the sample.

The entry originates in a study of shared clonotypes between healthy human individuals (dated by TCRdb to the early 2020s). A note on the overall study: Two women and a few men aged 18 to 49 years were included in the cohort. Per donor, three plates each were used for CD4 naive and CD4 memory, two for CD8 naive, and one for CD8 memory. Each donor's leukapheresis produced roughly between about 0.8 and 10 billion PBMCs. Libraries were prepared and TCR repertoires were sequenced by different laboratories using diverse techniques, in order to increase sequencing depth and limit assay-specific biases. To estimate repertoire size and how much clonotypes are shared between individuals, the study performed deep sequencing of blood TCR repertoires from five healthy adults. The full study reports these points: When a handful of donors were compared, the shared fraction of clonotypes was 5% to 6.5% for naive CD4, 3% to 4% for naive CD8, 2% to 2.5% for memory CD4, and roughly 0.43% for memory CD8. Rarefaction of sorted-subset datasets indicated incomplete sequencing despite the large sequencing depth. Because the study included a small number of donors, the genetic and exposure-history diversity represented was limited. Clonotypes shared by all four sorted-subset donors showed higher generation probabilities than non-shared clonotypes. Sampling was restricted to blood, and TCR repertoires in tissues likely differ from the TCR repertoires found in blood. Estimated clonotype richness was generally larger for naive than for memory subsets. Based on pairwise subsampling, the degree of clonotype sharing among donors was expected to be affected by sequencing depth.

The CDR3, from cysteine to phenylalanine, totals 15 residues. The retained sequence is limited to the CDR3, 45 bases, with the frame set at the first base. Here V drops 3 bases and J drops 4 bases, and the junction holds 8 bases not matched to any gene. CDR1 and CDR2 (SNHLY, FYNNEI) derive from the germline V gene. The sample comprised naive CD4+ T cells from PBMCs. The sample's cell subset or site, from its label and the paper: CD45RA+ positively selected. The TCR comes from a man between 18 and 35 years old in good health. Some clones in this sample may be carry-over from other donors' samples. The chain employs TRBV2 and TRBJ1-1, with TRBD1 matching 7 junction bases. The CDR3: CASSEETGRVTEAFF. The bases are TGTGCCAGCAGTGAGGAGACAGGGAGAGTCACTGAAGCTTTCTTT.